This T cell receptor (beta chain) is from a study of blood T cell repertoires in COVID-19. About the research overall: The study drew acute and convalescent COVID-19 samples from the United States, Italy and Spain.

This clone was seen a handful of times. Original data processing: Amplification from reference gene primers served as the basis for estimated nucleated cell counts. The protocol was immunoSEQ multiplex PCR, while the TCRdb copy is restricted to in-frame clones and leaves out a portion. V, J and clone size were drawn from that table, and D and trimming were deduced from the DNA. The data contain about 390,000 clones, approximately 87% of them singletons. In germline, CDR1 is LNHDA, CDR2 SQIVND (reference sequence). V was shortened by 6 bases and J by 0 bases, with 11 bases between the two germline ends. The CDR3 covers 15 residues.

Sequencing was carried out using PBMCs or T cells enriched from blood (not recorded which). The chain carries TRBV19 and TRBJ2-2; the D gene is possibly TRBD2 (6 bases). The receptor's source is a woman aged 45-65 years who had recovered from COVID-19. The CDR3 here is CASRLWGANTGELFF. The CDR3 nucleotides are TGTGCCAGTAGGTTATGGGGGGCGAACACCGGGGAGCTGTTTTTT.